These 8 T cell receptor beta chains came from one sample sequenced in a study of shared clonotypes between healthy human individuals. The table came from immunoSEQ multiplex PCR; TCRdb's copy has only in-frame clones and leaves some out. The table has some 2,500,000 clones, under 95% seen once. The material sequenced was naive CD4+ T cells from PBMCs. The subset: CD45RA+ positively selected. Receptor source: a man between 18 and 29 years old in good health. Some clones in this sample may be carry-over from other donors' samples.

The gene calls are TRBV28 and TRBJ2-7; TRBD2 agrees at 7 bases. Unmatched junction bases numbered 8, after V lost 5 bases and J lost 1 base. CDR1 MDHEN and CDR2 SYDVKM come from the germline V gene. CDR3 length: 15 residues. CDR3 loop: CASSQTGGWSYEQYF. The DNA of the CDR3 is TGTGCCAGCAGTCAAACGGGAGGATGGTCCTACGAGCAGTACTTC.

J is TRBJ1-4 and V is TRBV4-3, with D unclear. CDR3 length: 16 residues. V lost 0 bases, J lost 5 bases, and 13 bases lay in between. Germline values: CDR1 LGHNA, CDR2 YSLEER. The CDR3 DNA reads as TGCGCCAGCAGCCAAGATATGATCCGAGAAAATGAAAAACTGTTTTTT. Amino acid sequence: CASSQDMIRENEKLFF.

This sequence joins TRBV10-2 and TRBJ1-2; possibly TRBD1 for D (6 bases). This CDR3 region has 14 residues. CDR1 and CDR2 from the germline V gene are WSHSY and SAAADI. V dropped 8 bases and J dropped 0 bases, with 13 bases sitting between them. The CDR3 loop reads CASVQGLANYGYTF. The DNA of the CDR3 is TGCGCCAGCGTTCAGGGGTTAGCTAACTATGGCTACACCTTC.

This clone appeared once. The chain joins TRBV6-6 to TRBJ2-2; D remains ambiguous. CDR3 length: 14 amino acids. Trimming cost V 6 bases and J 2 bases, with 10 bases left between them. Germline V gene data show CDR1 as MNHNY and CDR2 as SVGAGI (reference sequence). The CDR3 reads CASRLMENTGELFF. The CDR3 DNA follows: TGTGCCAGCAGGCTGATGGAAAACACCGGGGAGCTGTTTTTT.

The chain carries TRBV6-5 and TRBJ2-5, with a possible D match to TRBD1 (6 bases). The germline V gene encodes CDR1 MNHEY and CDR2 SVGAGI. This CDR3 has 13 amino acids. V gave up 7 bases and J gave up 1 base, with 10 bases separating them. The CDR3, as DNA: TGTGCCAGCAAACGGACAGCCCAAGAGACCCAGTACTTC. Translation: CASKRTAQETQYF.

The genes are TRBV2 and TRBJ2-3, with 8 positions matching TRBD2. This CDR3 spans 14 amino acids. Germline trimming cut 6 bases from V and 4 bases from J; bases unmatched to any gene: 6. Germline loops: CDR1 SNHLY, CDR2 FYNNEI. The CDR3 reads CASRTSETADTQYF. The CDR3 DNA sequence: TGTGCCAGCAGGACTAGCGAAACGGCAGATACGCAGTATTTT.

This sequence joins TRBV4-3 and TRBJ2-3, with D maybe TRBD2 (5 bases). The germline V gene has CDR1 LGHNA and CDR2 YSLEER. Deletions cut 4 bases from V and 1 base from J, with 12 bases between. The CDR3 loop spans 15 amino acids. The CDR3 DNA sequence: TGCGCCAGCAGCCGGGCCGGGGTGGGCACAGATACGCAGTATTTT. It encodes CASSRAGVGTDTQYF.

The chain employs TRBV7-3 and TRBJ2-1; TRBD2 agrees at 15 bases. The CDR3 is 17 residues long. Germline CDR1 SGHTA, CDR2 FQGTGA. The J segment lost 9 bases and the V segment lost 5 bases, leaving 11 bases of the junction unmatched. CDR3 bases: TGTGCCAGCAGCCTCGGGACTAGCGGGAGGAGGGGCGGTGAGCAGTTCTTC. This codes for CASSLGTSGRRGGEQFF. The entire variable domain, with the rest obtained from reference TRBV7-3 and TRBJ2-1, is as follows: GAGVSQTPSNKVTEKGKYVELRCDPISGHTALYWYRQSLGQGPEFLIYFQGTGAADDSGLPNDRFFAVRPEGSVSTLKIQRTERGDSAVYLCASSLGTSGRRGGEQFFGPGTRLTVL.